Listed below are T cell receptor beta chains from one sample, sequenced in a study of long-term antiretroviral therapy in people with HIV. Method: immunoSEQ multiplex PCR; TCRdb's copy keeps in-frame clones and lacks some. The sample lists tens of thousands of clones, roughly 84% occurring once. Sequencing used unsorted PBMCs, obtained 3 years after starting antiretroviral therapy. These receptors all come from a man aged 45 to 65 with HIV. Both conserved end residues are part of each CDR3.

V gene	J gene	CDR3 protein
TRBV28	TRBJ1-1	CASSWFRDYTEAFF
TRBV6-4	TRBJ2-7	CASSDGREGTYEQYF
TRBV6-5	TRBJ2-7	CASSPQKEDEQYF
TRBV11-3	TRBJ2-3	CASSLTGTGGQDTQYF
TRBV18	TRBJ2-5	CASSPSILPGQETQYF
TRBV11-2	TRBJ1-1	CASSRETGNTEAFF
TRBV4-3	TRBJ2-1	CASSQDRNNEQFF
TRBV5-5	TRBJ1-1	CASSLAGFQNTEAFF
TRBV4-1	TRBJ2-3	CASSQDGGGTDTQYF
TRBV11-2	TRBJ2-1	CASSQGTGGYNEQFF
TRBV11-1	TRBJ2-2	CASSQYYTGHTNTGELFF
TRBV5-5	TRBJ1-5	CASSLGTEDYSNQPQHF
TRBV27	TRBJ1-2	CASSFRGQGASGGYTF
TRBV7-3	TRBJ2-7	CASSLTQATGEQYF
TRBV4-3	TRBJ1-2	CASSPYQTGGYGYTF
TRBV7-6	TRBJ1-3	CASSQGRPSGNTIYF